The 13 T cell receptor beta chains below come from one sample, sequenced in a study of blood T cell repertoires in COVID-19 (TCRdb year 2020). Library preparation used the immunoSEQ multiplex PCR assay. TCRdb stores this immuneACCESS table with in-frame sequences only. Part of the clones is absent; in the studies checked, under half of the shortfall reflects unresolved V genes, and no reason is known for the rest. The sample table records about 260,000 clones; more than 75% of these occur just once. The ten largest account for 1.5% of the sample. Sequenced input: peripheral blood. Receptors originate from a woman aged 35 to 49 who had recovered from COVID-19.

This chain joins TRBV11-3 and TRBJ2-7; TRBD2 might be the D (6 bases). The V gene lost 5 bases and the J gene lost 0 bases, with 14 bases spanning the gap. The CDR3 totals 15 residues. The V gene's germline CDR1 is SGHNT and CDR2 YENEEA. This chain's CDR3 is CASSDAGLDSYEQYF. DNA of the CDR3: TGTGCCAGCAGCGACGCGGGGCTGGACTCCTACGAGCAGTACTTC.

CDR3 amino acids: CASSLTSYNEQFF. The CDR3, as DNA: TGTGCCAGCAGTTTGACATCTTACAATGAGCAGTTCTTC. This rearrangement joins TRBV12-3 or TRBV12-4 to TRBJ2-1; D remains ambiguous. Trimming pared 3 bases from V and 4 bases from J, leaving 7 bases between. CDR3 size: 13 residues.

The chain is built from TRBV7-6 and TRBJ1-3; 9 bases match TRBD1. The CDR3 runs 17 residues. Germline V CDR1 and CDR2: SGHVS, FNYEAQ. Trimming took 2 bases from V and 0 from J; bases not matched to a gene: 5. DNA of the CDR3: TGTGCCAGCAGCTTATTAGGGACAGGGAGCTCTGGAAACACCATATATTTT. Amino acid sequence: CASSLLGTGSSGNTIYF.

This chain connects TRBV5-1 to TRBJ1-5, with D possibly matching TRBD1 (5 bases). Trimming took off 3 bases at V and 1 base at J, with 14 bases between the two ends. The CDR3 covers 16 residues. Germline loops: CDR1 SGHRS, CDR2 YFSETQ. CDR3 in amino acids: CASSWRRQKSNQPQHF. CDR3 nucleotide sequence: TGCGCCAGCAGCTGGAGACGACAGAAGAGCAATCAGCCCCAGCATTTT. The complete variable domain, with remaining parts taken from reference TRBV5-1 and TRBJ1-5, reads KAGVTQTPRYLIKTRGQQVTLSCSPISGHRSVSWYQQTPGQGLQFLFEYFSETQRNKGNFPGRFSGRQFSNSRSEMNVSTLELGDSALYLCASSWRRQKSNQPQHFGDGTRLSIL.

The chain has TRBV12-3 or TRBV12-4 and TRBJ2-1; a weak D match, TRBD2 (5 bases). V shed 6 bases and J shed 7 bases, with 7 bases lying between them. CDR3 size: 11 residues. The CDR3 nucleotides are TGTGCCAGCAGCCGGAGGAATGAGCAGTTCTTC. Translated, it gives CASSRRNEQFF.

This chain's CDR3 is CASSQDQRAETQYF. CDR3 sequence (DNA): TGCGCCAGCAGCCAAGACCAAAGAGCGGAGACCCAGTACTTC. The chain links TRBV4-1 to TRBJ2-5; unclear D gene. Trimming pared 0 bases from V and 5 bases from J, leaving 10 bases between. This CDR3 spans 14 amino acids. Germline V gives CDR1 MGHRA, CDR2 YSYEKL.

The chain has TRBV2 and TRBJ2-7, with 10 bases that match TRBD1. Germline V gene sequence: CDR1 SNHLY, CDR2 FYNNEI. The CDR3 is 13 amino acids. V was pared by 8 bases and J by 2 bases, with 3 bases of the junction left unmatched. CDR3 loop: CASWGQGTYEQYF. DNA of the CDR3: TGTGCCAGCTGGGGACAGGGGACCTACGAGCAGTACTTC.

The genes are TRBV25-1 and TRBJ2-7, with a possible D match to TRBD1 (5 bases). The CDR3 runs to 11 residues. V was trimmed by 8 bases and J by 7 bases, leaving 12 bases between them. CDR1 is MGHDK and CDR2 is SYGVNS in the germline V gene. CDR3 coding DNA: TGTGCCAGCGCTAGGGGCGAAGAGCAGTACTTC. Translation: CASARGEEQYF.

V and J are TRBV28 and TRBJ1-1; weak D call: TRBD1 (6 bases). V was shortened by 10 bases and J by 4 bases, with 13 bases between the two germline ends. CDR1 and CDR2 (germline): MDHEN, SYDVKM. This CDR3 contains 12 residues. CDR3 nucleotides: TGTGCCATACAGGGAGTTCGCACTGAAGCTTTCTTT. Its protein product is CAIQGVRTEAFF. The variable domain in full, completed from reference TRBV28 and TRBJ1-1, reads DVKVTQSSRYLVKRTGEKVFLECVQDMDHENMFWYRQDPGLGLRLIYFSYDVKMKEKGDIPEGYSVSREKKERFSLILESASTNQTSMYLCAIQGVRTEAFFGQGTRLTVV.

The CDR3 nucleotides read TGTGCCAGCAGTCGAGGCACTGAAGCTTTCTTT. Its translation: CASSRGTEAFF. The chain carries TRBV2 and TRBJ1-1; D gene uncertain. CDR1 and CDR2 from the germline V gene are SNHLY and FYNNEI. V was shortened by 5 bases and J by 4 bases, with 5 bases between the two germline ends. The CDR3 has 11 amino acids.

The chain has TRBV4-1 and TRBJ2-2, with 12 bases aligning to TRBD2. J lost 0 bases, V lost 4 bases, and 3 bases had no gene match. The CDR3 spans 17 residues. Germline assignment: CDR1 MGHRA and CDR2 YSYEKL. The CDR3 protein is CASSLPSGGANTGELFF. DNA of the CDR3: TGCGCCAGCAGCCTGCCTAGCGGGGGGGCGAACACCGGGGAGCTGTTTTTT.

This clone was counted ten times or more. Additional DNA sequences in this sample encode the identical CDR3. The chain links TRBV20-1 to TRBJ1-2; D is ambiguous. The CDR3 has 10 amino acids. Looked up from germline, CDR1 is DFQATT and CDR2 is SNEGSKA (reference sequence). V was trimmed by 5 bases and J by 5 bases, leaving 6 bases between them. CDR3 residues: CSAANYGYTF. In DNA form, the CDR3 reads TGCAGTGCTGCGAATTATGGCTACACCTTC.

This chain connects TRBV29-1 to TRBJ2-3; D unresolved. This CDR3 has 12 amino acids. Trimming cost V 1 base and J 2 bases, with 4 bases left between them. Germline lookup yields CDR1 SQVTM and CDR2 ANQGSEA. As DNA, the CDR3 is TGCAGCGTTGAAGCCCTCACAGATACGCAGTATTTT. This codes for CSVEALTDTQYF.